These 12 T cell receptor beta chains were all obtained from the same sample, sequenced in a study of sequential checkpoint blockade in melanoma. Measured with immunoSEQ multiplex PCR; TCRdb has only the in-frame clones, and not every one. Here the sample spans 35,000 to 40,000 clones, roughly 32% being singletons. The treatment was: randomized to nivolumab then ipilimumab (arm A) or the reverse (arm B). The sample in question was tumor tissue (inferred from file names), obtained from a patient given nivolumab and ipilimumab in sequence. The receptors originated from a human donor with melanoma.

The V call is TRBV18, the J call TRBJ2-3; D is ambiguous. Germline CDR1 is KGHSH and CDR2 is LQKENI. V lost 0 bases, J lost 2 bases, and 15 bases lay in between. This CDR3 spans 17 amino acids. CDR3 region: CASSPPGPPKYTDTQYF. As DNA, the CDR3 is TGTGCCAGCTCACCACCGGGCCCTCCGAAATACACAGATACGCAGTATTTT.

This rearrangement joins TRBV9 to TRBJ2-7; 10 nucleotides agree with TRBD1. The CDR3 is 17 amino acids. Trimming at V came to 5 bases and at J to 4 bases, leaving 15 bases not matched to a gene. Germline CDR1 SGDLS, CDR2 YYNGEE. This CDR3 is CASSEYSSGTGAYEQYF. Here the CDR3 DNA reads TGTGCCAGCAGTGAATACTCGAGTGGGACAGGGGCGTACGAGCAGTACTTC.

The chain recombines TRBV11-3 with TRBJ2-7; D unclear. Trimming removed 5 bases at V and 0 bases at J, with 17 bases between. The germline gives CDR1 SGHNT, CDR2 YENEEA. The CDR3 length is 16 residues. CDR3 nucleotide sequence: TGTGCCAGCAGCCGTCCCGGGCTCGGCAGCTCCTACGAGCAGTACTTC. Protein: CASSRPGLGSSYEQYF.

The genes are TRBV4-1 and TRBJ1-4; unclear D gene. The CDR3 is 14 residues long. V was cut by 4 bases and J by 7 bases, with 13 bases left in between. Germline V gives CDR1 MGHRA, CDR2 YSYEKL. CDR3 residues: CASSRPQGTEKLFF. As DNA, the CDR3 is TGCGCCAGCAGCCGCCCCCAAGGAACTGAAAAACTGTTTTTT.

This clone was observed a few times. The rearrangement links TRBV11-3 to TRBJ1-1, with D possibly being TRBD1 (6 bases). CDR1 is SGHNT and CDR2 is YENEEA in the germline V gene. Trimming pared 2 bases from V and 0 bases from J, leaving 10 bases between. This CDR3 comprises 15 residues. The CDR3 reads CASSLRDTMNTEAFF. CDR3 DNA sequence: TGTGCCAGCAGCTTACGGGACACCATGAACACTGAAGCTTTCTTT.

CDR3 nucleotide sequence: TGTGCCAGCAGCCGCGGGTTTTACGGGGAGACCCAGTACTTC. It specifies CASSRGFYGETQYF. The rearrangement joins TRBV14 to TRBJ2-5; a weak D match, TRBD2 (5 bases). CDR1 and CDR2 (germline): SGHDN, FVKESK. Trimming removed 4 bases at V and 5 bases at J, with 14 bases between. CDR3 size: 14 residues.

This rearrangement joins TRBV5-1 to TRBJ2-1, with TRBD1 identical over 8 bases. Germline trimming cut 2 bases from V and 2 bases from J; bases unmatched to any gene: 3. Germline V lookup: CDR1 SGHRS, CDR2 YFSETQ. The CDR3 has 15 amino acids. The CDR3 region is CASSFQGATYNEQFF. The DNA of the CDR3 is TGCGCCAGCAGCTTCCAGGGGGCCACCTACAATGAGCAGTTCTTC.

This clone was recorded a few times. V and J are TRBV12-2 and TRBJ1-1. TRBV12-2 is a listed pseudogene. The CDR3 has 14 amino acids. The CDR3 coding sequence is TGTGCCACCGCGAGGGCTTCGCTAGGCGCTGAAGCTTTCTTT. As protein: CATARASLGAEAFF.

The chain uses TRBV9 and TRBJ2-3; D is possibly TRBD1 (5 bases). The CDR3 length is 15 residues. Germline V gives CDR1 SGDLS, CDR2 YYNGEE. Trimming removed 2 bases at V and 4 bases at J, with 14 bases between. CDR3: CASSVLRGVADTQYF. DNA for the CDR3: TGTGCCAGCAGCGTTCTAAGGGGTGTCGCAGATACGCAGTATTTT.

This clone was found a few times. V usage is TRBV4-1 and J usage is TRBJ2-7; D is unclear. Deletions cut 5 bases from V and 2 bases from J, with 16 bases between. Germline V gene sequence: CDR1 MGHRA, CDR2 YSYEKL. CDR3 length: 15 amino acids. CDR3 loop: CASSSHGRVAYEQYF. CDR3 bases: TGCGCCAGCAGCTCCCATGGTCGGGTGGCCTACGAGCAGTACTTC.

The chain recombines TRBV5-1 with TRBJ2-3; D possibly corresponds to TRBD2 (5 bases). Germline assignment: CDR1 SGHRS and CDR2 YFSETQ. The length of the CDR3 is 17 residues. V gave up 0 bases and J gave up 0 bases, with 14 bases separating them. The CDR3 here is CASSLAVLGGSTDTQYF. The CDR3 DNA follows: TGCGCCAGCAGCTTGGCCGTACTAGGCGGAAGCACAGATACGCAGTATTTT.

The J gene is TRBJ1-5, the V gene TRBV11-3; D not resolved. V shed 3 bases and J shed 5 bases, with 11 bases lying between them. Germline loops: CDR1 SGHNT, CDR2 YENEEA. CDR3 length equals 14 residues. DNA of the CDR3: TGTGCCAGCAGCTTGGAAGTGGGAGATCAGCCCCAGCATTTT. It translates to CASSLEVGDQPQHF.